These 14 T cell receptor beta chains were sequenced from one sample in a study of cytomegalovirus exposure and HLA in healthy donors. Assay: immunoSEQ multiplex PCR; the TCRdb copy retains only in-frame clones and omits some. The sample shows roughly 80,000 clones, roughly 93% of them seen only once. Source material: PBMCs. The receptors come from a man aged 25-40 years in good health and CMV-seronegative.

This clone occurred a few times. In nucleotides, the CDR3 is TGTGCCAGCAGACCAGACAGGGGGAGCAATCAGCCCCAGCATTTT. Amino acids: CASRPDRGSNQPQHF. V is TRBV7-8 and J is TRBJ1-5; 9 positions agree with TRBD1. The CDR3 consists of 15 residues. The V segment lost 6 bases and the J segment 1 base; nucleotides outside the gene matches: 4. Germline lookup yields CDR1 SGHVS and CDR2 FQNEAQ.

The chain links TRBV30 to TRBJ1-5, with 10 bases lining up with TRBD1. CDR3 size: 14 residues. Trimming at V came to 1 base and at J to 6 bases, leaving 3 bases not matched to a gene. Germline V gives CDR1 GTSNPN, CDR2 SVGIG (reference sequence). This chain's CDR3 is CAWSADRGFQPQHF. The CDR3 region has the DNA TGTGCCTGGAGTGCGGACAGGGGGTTTCAGCCCCAGCATTTT.

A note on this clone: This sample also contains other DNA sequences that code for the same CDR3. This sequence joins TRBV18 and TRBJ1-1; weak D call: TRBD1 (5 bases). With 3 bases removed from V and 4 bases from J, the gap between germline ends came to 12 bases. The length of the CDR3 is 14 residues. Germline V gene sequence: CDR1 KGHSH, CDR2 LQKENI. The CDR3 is CASSPGTGGTEAFF. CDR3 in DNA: TGTGCCAGCTCACCCGGGACGGGGGGCACTGAAGCTTTCTTT.

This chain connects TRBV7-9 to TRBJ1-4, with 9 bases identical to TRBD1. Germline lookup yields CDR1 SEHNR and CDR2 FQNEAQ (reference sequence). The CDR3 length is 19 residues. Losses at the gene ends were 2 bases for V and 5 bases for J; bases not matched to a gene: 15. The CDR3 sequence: CASSLYEGSYRGRNEKLFF. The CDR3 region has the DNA TGTGCCAGCAGCTTATATGAGGGGTCGTACAGGGGGCGAAATGAAAAACTGTTTTTT.

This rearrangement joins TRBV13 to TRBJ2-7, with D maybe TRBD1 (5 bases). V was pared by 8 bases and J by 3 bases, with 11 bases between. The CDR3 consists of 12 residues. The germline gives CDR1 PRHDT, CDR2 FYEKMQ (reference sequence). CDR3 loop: CASANRNYEQYF. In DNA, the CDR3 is TGTGCCAGCGCAAACAGGAACTACGAGCAGTACTTC.

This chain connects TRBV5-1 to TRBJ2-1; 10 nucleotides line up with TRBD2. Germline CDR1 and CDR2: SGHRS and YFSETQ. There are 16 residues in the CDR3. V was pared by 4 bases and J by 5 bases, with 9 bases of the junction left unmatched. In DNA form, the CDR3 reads TGCGCCAGCAGCATCGTACTAGCGGGGCCCGACAATGAGCAGTTCTTC. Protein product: CASSIVLAGPDNEQFF.

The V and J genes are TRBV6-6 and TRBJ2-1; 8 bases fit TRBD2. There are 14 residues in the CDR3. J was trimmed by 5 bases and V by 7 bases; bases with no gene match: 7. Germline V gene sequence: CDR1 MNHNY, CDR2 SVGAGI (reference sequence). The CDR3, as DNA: TGTGCCAGCATATCCGGGGGGGGCCACAATGAGCAGTTCTTC. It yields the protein CASISGGGHNEQFF.

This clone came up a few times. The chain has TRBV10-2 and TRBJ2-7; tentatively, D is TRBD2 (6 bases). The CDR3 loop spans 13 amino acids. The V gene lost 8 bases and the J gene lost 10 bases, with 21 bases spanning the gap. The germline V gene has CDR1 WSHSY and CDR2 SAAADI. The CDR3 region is CASRRESQNDQYF. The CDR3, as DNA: TGCGCCAGCCGCCGGGAGAGCCAGAATGATCAGTACTTC.

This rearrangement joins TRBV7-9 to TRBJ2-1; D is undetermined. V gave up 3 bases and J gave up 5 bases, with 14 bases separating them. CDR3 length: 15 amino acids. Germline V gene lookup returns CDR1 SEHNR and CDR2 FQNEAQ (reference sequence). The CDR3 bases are TGTGCCAGCAGCTTCGGTGCCTTCGTCCACAATGAGCAGTTCTTC. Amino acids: CASSFGAFVHNEQFF.

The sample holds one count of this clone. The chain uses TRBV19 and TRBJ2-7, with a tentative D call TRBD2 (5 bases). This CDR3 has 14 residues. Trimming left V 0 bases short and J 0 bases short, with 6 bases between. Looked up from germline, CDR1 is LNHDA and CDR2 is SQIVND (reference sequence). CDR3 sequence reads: CASSIEGSSYEQYF. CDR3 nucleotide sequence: TGTGCCAGTAGTATAGAGGGGAGCTCCTACGAGCAGTACTTC.

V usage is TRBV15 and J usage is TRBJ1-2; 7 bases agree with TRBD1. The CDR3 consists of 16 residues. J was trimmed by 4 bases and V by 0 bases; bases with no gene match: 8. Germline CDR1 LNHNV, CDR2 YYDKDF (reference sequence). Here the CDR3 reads CATSRDLGGPVYGYTF. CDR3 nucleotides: TGTGCCACCAGCAGAGATCTAGGGGGCCCCGTCTATGGCTACACCTTC. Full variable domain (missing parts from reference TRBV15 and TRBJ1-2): DAMVIQNPRYQVTQFGKPVTLSCSQTLNHNVMYWYQQKSSQAPKLLFHYYDKDFNNEADTPDNFQSRRPNTSFCFLDIRSPGLGDTAMYLCATSRDLGGPVYGYTFGSGTRLTVV.

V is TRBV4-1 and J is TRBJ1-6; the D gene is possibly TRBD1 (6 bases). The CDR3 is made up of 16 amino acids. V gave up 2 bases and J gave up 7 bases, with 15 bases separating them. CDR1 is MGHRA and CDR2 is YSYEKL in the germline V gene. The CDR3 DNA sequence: TGCGCCAGCAGCCAACCCGACAGGTTACGAAATTCACCCCTCCACTTT. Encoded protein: CASSQPDRLRNSPLHF.

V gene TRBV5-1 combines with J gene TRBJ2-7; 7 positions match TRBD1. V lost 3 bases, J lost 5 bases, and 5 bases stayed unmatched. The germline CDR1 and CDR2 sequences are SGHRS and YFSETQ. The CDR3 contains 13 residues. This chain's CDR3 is CASSSTGFHEQYF. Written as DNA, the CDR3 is TGCGCCAGCAGCTCGACAGGGTTCCACGAGCAGTACTTC.

The CDR3 nucleotides read TGTGCCAGAAGCCCGGGACAGGGCCAGGAGAATCCCGGGGAGCTGTTTTTT. Its translation: CARSPGQGQENPGELFF. The V and J genes are TRBV5-3 and TRBJ2-2; 9 nucleotides match TRBD1. TRBV5-3 is known as an ORF, though its function is uncertain. The ends lost 4 bases at V and 6 bases at J; junction bases unmatched: 13. The CDR3 has 17 amino acids.